This entry features one T cell receptor (beta chain) sequence. Antigen specificity is unknown. The CDR3 loop spans 15 amino acids. V dropped 6 bases and J dropped 1; count of bases not matched to a gene: 4. Germline-derived CDR1 and CDR2 are SNHLY and FYNNEI. This sample is part of a study of T cell responses to AZD1222 COVID-19 vaccine. Notes on the study in general: Scientists sampled the repertoires only once the peak T cell response had passed. Donors skewed white British and female; clonal diversity was possibly underestimated.

Clones were read by immunoSEQ multiplex PCR, and TCRdb kept only the in-frame ones, dropping some. Of around 100,000 clones in the sample, approximately 91% were seen once. Sequenced material: peripheral blood, taken on day 0 of AZD1222 vaccination. This receptor was identified in an adult in good health. The chain joins TRBV2 to TRBJ1-3; 9 positions match TRBD1. The CDR3 reads CASRRTGESGNTIYF. The CDR3 nucleotides read TGTGCCAGCAGGCGGACAGGGGAGTCTGGAAACACCATATATTTT. Complete variable domain (other parts from reference TRBV2 and TRBJ1-3): EPEVTQTPSHQVTQMGQEVILRCVPISNHLYFYWYRQILGQKVEFLVSFYNNEISEKSEIFDDQFSVERPDGSNFTLKIRSTKLEDSAMYFCASRRTGESGNTIYFGEGSWLTVV.